This T cell receptor (beta chain) was recorded in a study of shared clonotypes between healthy human individuals. Profiled with immunoSEQ multiplex PCR; TCRdb holds only in-frame clones, not every one. Of about 2.4 million clones listed, 90% to 95% are singletons. Of note for this clone: No conserved phenylalanine or tryptophan ends this CDR3, so it is likely a read error. No DNA is shown, since the ends of the CDR3 on it are uncertain; the CDR3 is the one TCRdb lists.

The CDR3 numbers 11 amino acids, ends counted. In germline, CDR1 is MNHNY, CDR2 SVGAGI (reference sequence). The TCR comes from a young man in good health. Some clones in this sample may be carry-over from other donors' samples. Sequencing was carried out using naive CD4+ T cells from PBMCs. Subset here: CD45RA+ positively selected. The rearrangement joins TRBV6-6 to TRBJ1-2; the table's D call of TRBD1 was not tested on the DNA. CDR3 amino acids: CASSYSRTGGT.